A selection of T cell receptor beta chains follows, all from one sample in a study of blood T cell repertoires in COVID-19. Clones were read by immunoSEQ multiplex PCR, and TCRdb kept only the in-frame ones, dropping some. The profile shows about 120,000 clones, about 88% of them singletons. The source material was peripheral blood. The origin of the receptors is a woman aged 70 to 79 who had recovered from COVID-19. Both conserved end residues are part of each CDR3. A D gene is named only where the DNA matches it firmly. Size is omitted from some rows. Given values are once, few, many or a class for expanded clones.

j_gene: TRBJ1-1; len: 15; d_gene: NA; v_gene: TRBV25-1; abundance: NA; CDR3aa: CASSDTGMGNTEAFF; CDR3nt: TGTGCCAGCAGTGATACAGGCATGGGTAACACTGAAGCTTTCTTT
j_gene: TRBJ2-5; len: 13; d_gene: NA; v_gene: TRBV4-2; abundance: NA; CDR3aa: CASSQGERETQYF; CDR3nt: TGTGCCAGCAGCCAAGGGGAGAGGGAGACCCAGTACTTC
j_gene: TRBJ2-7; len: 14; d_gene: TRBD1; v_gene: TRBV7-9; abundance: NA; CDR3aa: CASSLSQGAYEQYF; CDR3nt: TGTGCCAGCAGCTTAAGCCAGGGGGCCTACGAGCAGTACTTC
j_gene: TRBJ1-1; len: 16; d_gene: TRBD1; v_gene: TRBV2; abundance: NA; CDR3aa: CASMLGQGRGSTEAFF; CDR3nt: TGTGCCAGCATGCTGGGACAGGGAAGGGGAAGCACTGAAGCTTTCTTT
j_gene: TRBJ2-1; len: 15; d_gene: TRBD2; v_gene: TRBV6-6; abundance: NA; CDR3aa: CASSYTGLTENEQFF; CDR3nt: TGTGCCAGCAGTTACACGGGACTAACTGAGAATGAGCAGTTCTTC
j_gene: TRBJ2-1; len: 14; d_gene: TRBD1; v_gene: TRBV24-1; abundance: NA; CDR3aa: CATRRGQGYNEQFF; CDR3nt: TGTGCCACCAGGAGAGGACAGGGGTACAATGAGCAGTTCTTC
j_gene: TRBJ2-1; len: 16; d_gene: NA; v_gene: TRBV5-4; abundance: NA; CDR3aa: CASSLGPTRGNNEQFF; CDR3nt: TGTGCCAGCAGCTTGGGGCCTACGCGGGGTAACAATGAGCAGTTCTTC
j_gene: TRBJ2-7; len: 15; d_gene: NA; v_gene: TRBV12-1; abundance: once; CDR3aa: CASSPTWAATYEQYF; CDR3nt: TGTGCCAGCAGCCCCACTTGGGCAGCAACCTACGAGCAGTACTTC
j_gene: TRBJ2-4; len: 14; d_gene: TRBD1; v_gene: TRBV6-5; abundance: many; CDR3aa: CASSLLGQGSIQYF; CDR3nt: TGTGCCAGCAGCCTCCTCGGACAGGGCTCTATTCAGTACTTC
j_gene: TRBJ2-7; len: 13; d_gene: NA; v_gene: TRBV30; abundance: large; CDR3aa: CAWSVGSSYEQYF; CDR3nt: TGTGCCTGGAGTGTGGGGAGCTCCTACGAGCAGTACTTC
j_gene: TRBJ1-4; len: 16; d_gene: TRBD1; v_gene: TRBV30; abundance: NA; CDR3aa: CAWSVQTGLTNEKLFF; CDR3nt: TGTGCCTGGAGTGTTCAGACAGGGCTAACTAATGAAAAACTGTTTTTT
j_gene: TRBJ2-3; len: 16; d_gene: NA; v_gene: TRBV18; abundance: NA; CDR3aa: CASSPQLQGHTDTQYF; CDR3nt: TGTGCCAGCTCACCCCAATTACAGGGTCACACAGATACGCAGTATTTT
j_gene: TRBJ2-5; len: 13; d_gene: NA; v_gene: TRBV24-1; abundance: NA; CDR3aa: CATSDLNGETQYF; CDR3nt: TGTGCCACCAGTGATTTGAACGGGGAGACCCAGTACTTC
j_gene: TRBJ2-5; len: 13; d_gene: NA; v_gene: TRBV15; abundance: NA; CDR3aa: CATSRSRSETQYF; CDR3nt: TGTGCCACCAGCCGCAGTCGCAGTGAGACCCAGTACTTC
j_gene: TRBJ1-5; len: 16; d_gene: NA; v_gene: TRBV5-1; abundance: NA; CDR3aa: CASSSAPGGVNQPQHF; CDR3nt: TGCGCCAGCAGCTCTGCCCCAGGCGGGGTCAATCAGCCCCAGCATTTT
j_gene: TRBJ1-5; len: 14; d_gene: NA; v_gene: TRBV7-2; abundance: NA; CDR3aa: CASSSWWGDQPQHF; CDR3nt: TGTGCCAGCAGCTCATGGTGGGGGGATCAGCCCCAGCATTTT
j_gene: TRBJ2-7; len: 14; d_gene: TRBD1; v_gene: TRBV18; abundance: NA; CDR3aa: CASAPGQGSSEQYF; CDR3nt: TGTGCCAGCGCACCCGGACAGGGGTCATCCGAGCAGTACTTC
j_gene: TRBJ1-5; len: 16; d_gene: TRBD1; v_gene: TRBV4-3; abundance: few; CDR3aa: CASSQEFGTGGQPQHF; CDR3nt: TGCGCCAGCAGCCAAGAGTTCGGGACAGGGGGTCAGCCCCAGCATTTT
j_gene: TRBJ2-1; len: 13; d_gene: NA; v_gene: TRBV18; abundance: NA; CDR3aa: CASSPGVAEEQFF; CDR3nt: TGTGCCAGCTCACCCGGAGTGGCAGAAGAGCAGTTCTTC
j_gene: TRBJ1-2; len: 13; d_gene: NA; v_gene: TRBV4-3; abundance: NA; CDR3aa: CASSRGRGYGYTF; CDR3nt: TGCGCCAGCAGCCGCGGTAGGGGATATGGCTACACCTTC
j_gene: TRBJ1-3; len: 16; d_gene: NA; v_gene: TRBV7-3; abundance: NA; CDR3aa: CASSLSPPFSGNTIYF; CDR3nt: TGTGCCAGCAGCTTAAGTCCCCCTTTCTCTGGAAACACCATATATTTT
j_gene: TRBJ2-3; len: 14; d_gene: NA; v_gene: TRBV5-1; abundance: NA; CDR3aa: CASSLDRGTDTQYF; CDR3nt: TGCGCCAGCAGCTTGGACAGGGGCACAGATACGCAGTATTTT
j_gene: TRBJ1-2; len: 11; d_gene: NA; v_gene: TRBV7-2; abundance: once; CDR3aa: CASSSTQVYTF; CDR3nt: TGTGCCAGCAGCTCCACACAGGTTTACACCTTC
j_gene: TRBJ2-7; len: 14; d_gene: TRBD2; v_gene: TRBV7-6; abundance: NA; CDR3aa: CASSRSRGAGEQYF; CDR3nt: TGTGCCAGCAGCCGATCGCGGGGGGCAGGGGAGCAGTACTTC
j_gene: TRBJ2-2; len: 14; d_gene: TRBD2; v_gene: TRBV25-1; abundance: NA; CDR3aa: CASSFRGGAGELFF; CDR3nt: TGTGCCAGCAGTTTCCGGGGGGGCGCCGGGGAGCTGTTTTTT
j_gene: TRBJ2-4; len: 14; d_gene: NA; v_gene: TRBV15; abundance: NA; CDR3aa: CATRTAWAKNIQYF; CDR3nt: TGTGCCACCCGGACAGCCTGGGCCAAAAACATTCAGTACTTC
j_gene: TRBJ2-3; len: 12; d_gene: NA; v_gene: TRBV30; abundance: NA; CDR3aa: CAWSPTTDTQYF; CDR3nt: TGTGCCTGGAGTCCTACCACAGATACGCAGTATTTT
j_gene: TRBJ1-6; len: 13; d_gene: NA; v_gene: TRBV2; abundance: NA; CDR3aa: CASRVGGNSPLHF; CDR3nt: TGTGCCAGCAGGGTGGGAGGGAATTCACCCCTCCACTTT
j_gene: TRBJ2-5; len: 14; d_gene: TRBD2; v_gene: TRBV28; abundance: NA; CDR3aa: CASIEAGGQETQYF; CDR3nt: TGTGCCAGCATCGAAGCGGGGGGCCAAGAGACCCAGTACTTC
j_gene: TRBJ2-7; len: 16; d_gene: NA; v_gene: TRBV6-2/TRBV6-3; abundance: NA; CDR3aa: CASRPRAMTVTREQYF; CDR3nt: TGTGCCAGCAGGCCTCGGGCGATGACAGTCACGCGTGAGCAGTACTTC
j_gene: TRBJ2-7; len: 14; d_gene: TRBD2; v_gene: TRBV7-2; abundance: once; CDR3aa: CASSPGGQDYEQYF; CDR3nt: TGTGCCAGCAGCCCGGGAGGCCAAGACTACGAGCAGTACTTC
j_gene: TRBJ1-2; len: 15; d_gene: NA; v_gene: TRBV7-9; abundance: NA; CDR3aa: CASSLADRKNYGYTF; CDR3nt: TGTGCCAGCAGCTTAGCGGACAGAAAGAACTATGGCTACACCTTC
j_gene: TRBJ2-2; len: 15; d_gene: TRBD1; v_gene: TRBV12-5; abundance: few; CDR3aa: CASGPDPGGTGELFF; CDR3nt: TGTGCTAGTGGCCCCGACCCAGGGGGCACCGGGGAGCTGTTTTTT
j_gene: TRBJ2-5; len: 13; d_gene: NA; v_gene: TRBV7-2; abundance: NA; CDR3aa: CASSNRVGETQYF; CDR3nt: TGTGCCAGCAGCAACAGGGTAGGAGAGACCCAGTACTTC
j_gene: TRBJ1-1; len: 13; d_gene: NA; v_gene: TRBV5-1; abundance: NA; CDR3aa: CASSSYSRTEAFF; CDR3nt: TGCGCCAGCAGCTCATACTCCCGGACTGAAGCTTTCTTT
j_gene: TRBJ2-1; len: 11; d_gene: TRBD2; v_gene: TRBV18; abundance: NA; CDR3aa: CASSLAGGQFF; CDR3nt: TGTGCCAGCTCACTAGCGGGGGGACAGTTCTTC
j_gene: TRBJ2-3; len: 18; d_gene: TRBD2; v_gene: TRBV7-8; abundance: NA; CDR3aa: CASSPGTSGPQDTDTQYF; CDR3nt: TGTGCCAGCAGCCCCGGGACTAGCGGGCCCCAAGACACAGATACGCAGTATTTT
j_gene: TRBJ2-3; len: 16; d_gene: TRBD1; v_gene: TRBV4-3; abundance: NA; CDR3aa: CASSRSGTGVKDTQYF; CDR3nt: TGCGCCAGCAGCCGCTCGGGGACAGGGGTGAAAGATACGCAGTATTTT
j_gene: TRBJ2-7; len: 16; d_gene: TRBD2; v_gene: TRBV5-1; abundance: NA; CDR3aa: CASSLVWRGVSYEQYF; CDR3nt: TGCGCCAGCAGCTTGGTGTGGCGGGGGGTTTCCTACGAGCAGTACTTC
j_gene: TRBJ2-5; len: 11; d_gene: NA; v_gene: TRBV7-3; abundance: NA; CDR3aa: CASSAGETQYF; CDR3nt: TGTGCCAGCAGCGCCGGGGAGACCCAGTACTTC
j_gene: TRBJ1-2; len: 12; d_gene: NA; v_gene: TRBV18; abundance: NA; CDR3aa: CASSPRSVGYTF; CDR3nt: TGTGCCAGCTCCCCGCGGTCGGTGGGCTACACCTTC
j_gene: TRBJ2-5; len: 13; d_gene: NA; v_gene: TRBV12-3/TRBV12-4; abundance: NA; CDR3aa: CASSFGGGETQYF; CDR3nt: TGTGCCAGCAGTTTCGGGGGAGGAGAGACCCAGTACTTC
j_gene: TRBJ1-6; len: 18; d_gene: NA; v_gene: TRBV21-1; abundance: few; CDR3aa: CASSPDPEGRKGNSPLHF; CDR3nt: TGTGCCAGCAGCCCCGATCCGGAGGGGCGCAAAGGTAATTCACCCCTCCACTTT
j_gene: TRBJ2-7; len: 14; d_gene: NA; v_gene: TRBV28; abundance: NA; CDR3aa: CASSPGGGGYEQYF; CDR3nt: TGTGCCAGCAGTCCTGGGGGCGGGGGCTACGAGCAGTACTTC
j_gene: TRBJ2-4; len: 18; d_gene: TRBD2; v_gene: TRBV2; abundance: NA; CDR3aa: CASSEARNSWGGKNIQYF; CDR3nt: TGTGCCAGCAGTGAAGCGCGGAACTCCTGGGGGGGCAAAAACATTCAGTACTTC
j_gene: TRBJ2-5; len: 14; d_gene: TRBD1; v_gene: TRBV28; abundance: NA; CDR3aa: CASNSGTGRGTQYF; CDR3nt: TGTGCCAGCAATTCCGGGACAGGGAGAGGGACCCAGTACTTC
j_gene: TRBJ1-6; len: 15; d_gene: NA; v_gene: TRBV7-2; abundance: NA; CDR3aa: CASSFGGGRDSPLHF; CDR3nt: TGTGCCAGCAGCTTCGGGGGAGGACGGGATTCACCCCTCCACTTT
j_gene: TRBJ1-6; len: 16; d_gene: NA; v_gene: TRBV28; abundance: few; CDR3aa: CASSLFPSSYNSPLHF; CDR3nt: TGTGCCAGCAGTTTATTCCCGAGCTCCTATAATTCACCCCTCCACTTT
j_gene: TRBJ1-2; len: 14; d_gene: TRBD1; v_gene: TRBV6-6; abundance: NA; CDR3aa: CASSYSTGVYGYTF; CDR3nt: TGTGCCAGCAGTTATTCGACAGGGGTCTATGGCTACACCTTC
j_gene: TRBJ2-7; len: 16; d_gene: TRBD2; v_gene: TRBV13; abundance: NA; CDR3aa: CASSLATSGVLYEQYF; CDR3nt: TGTGCCAGCAGCTTAGCCACTAGCGGAGTCCTCTACGAGCAGTACTTC